The T cell receptor (beta chain) described here comes from a study of T cells in Graves' hyperthyroidism and ophthalmopathy. Study context: Peripheral blood was obtained at initial diagnosis, preceding any treatment. The study's findings and limits: Ophthalmopathy stood apart from stable hyperthyroidism in a 13 V-J model. Progression to ophthalmopathy was predicted a median of approximately 6.4 months early.

This clonotype was seen repeatedly, ten times or more. Its antigen is unknown. V was pared by 2 bases and J by 2 bases, with 5 bases of the junction left unmatched. CDR3 length equals 16 residues. The germline gives CDR1 KGHSH, CDR2 LQKENI. Template material for amplifying TCR beta CDR3 regions consisted of RNA transcripts. The TCR CDR3 was amplified in a first-round RT-PCR using the HTBI primer set. TCRdb called the multiplex PCR reads again in MiXCR, with one record for every CDR3 protein. The data show hundreds of thousands of distinct CDR3 sequences, with under 15% seen just once and 13% held by the top ten.

The TCR sequence derives from a man in his late teens or twenties with Graves' ophthalmopathy. Sample: blood. The chain carries TRBV18 and TRBJ2-1, with 8 nucleotides matching TRBD1. CDR3 coding DNA: TGTGCCAGCTCACCATACACAGGGGGGACCTACAATGAGCAGTTCTTC. Its protein product is CASSPYTGGTYNEQFF.